Below, 22 T cell receptor beta chains from the same sample are listed, as sequenced in a study of blood T cell repertoires in COVID-19. Assay: immunoSEQ multiplex PCR; the TCRdb copy retains only in-frame clones and omits some. In the table there are roughly 100,000 clones, over 80% of which are singletons. Input material: peripheral blood. These receptors all come from a man in his 70s with active or convalescent COVID-19.

The J gene is TRBJ1-1, the V gene TRBV7-3; TRBD1 matches at 8 bases. Germline values: CDR1 SGHTA, CDR2 FQGTGA. V lost 5 bases, J lost 11 bases, and 10 bases stayed unmatched. CDR3 length: 13 amino acids. Here the CDR3 reads CASSPGSGGPAFF. The CDR3 DNA follows: TGTGCCAGCAGCCCGGGGTCAGGGGGCCCGGCTTTCTTT.

This clone was found a few times. The rearrangement links TRBV6-2 or TRBV6-3 to TRBJ1-1; D might be TRBD1 (5 bases). Looked up from germline, CDR1 is MNHEY and CDR2 is SVGEGT. Between the trimmed V and J ends, which lost 5 bases and 11 bases, there was a span of 15 bases. The CDR3 has 12 residues. CDR3 region: CASSLQGLQAFF. As DNA, the CDR3 is TGTGCCAGCAGTCTTCAGGGCCTCCAGGCTTTCTTT.

The genes are TRBV6-5 and TRBJ2-1, with 7 nucleotides matching TRBD2. Germline V CDR1 and CDR2: MNHEY, SVGAGI. The CDR3 is made up of 15 amino acids. The ends lost 2 bases at V and 8 bases at J; junction bases unmatched: 9. The CDR3 is CASSYGTISRDEQFF. The CDR3 region has the DNA TGTGCCAGCAGTTACGGGACTATAAGTAGGGATGAGCAGTTCTTC.

The V and J genes are TRBV30 and TRBJ1-1, with D possibly being TRBD1 (5 bases). Germline V gene data show CDR1 as GTSNPN and CDR2 as SVGIG (reference sequence). CDR3 length: 11 residues. V gave up 5 bases and J gave up 6 bases, with 10 bases separating them. The CDR3 sequence is CAWGQGSEAFF. CDR3 DNA sequence: TGTGCCTGGGGGCAGGGTTCTGAAGCTTTCTTT.

The chain employs TRBV11-3 and TRBJ2-5, with TRBD1 as a possible D gene (7 bases). This CDR3 region has 16 residues. Germline V gene sequence: CDR1 SGHNT, CDR2 YENEEA. V was pared by 5 bases and J by 4 bases, with 20 bases between. The DNA of the CDR3 is TGTGCCAGCAGCCCTAGGGGGGCAGGGGGTAGAGAGACCCAGTACTTC. Its translation: CASSPRGAGGRETQYF.

This rearrangement joins TRBV2 to TRBJ2-3; 7 bases line up with TRBD1. CDR1 and CDR2 from the germline V gene are SNHLY and FYNNEI. The CDR3 has 19 residues. Trimming took 2 bases from V and 1 from J; bases not matched to a gene: 15. In DNA form, the CDR3 reads TGTGCCAGCAGTGAACTCAGGGGGAGCAGTCGGGGCGGCACAGATACGCAGTATTTT. It codes for CASSELRGSSRGGTDTQYF.

The chain recombines TRBV29-1 with TRBJ2-5, with D possibly being TRBD2 (5 bases). In germline, CDR1 is SQVTM, CDR2 ANQGSEA. V dropped 3 bases and J dropped 1 base, with 15 bases sitting between them. This CDR3 is 15 amino acids long. The CDR3, as DNA: TGCAGCGTTGAGAGACGGCGGGCGGTCCAAGAGACCCAGTACTTC. Amino acid sequence: CSVERRRAVQETQYF.

This clone was seen only a few times. The J gene is TRBJ1-2, the V gene TRBV19, with 7 bases that match TRBD1. The CDR3 is made up of 17 amino acids. The V and J ends lost 3 bases and 0 bases, in that order; junction bases with no gene match: 10. CDR1 and CDR2 from the germline V gene are LNHDA and SQIVND (reference sequence). CDR3 region: CASSMIGTDPANYGYTF. Written as DNA, the CDR3 is TGTGCCAGTAGTATGATAGGGACAGATCCAGCTAACTATGGCTACACCTTC.

The gene calls are TRBV7-8 and TRBJ1-6, with TRBD1 as a possible D gene (6 bases). The CDR3 totals 15 residues. The V end was cut by 1 base, the J end by 3 bases, with 7 bases between. Germline V gene data show CDR1 as SGHVS and CDR2 as FQNEAQ. CDR3 DNA sequence: TGTGCCAGCAGCTTAGAACAGGGCTATAATTCACCCCTCCACTTT. Translating gives CASSLEQGYNSPLHF. Full variable domain (remainder filled in from reference TRBV7-8 and TRBJ1-6): GAGVSQSPRYKVAKRGQDVALRCDPISGHVSLFWYQQALGQGPEFLTYFQNEAQLDKSGLPSDRFFAERPEGSVSTLKIQRTQQEDSAVYLCASSLEQGYNSPLHFGNGTRLTVT.

The chain joins TRBV3-1 (or the pseudogene TRBV3-2) to TRBJ2-1; 8 positions match TRBD1. Germline lookup yields CDR1 LGHDT and CDR2 YNNKEL (reference sequence). Trimming cost V 3 bases and J 5 bases; bases outside gene matches: 6. This CDR3 has 15 residues. CDR3 nucleotide sequence: TGTGCCAGCAGCCACTATGGGACAGGACACAATGAGCAGTTCTTC. It specifies CASSHYGTGHNEQFF.

The chain joins TRBV4-2 to TRBJ1-4, with a weak D call TRBD1 (5 bases). CDR1 and CDR2 (germline): LGHNA, YNFKEQ. V was cut by 3 bases and J by 12 bases, with 17 bases left in between. The CDR3 sequence is 14 residues long. This CDR3 reads CASSHTPGRGELFF. CDR3 coding DNA: TGTGCCAGCAGCCACACCCCGGGACGGGGGGAACTGTTTTTT.

Written as DNA, the CDR3 is TGTGCCAGCAGTTTCGAGGGTCCAGATACGCAGTATTTT. As protein: CASSFEGPDTQYF. The rearrangement uses TRBV6-5 and TRBJ2-3, with D possibly being TRBD2 (5 bases). The CDR3 is 13 amino acids. Per germline, CDR1 MNHEY and CDR2 SVGAGI. Trimming left V 4 bases short and J 4 bases short, with 9 bases between.

A remark on this clone: One junction end disagrees with the germline gene, perhaps due to a read error. The chain uses TRBV6-2 or TRBV6-3 and TRBJ2-7; 12 nucleotides line up with TRBD1. Germline lookup yields CDR1 MNHEY and CDR2 SVGEGT. There are 15 residues in the CDR3. In DNA, the CDR3 is TGTGCCAGCAGTTACTCGAAAGGGACAGGGGGCGCAGATCACTTC. It specifies CASSYSKGTGGADHF.

J is TRBJ2-7 and V is TRBV9; D is possibly TRBD2 (7 bases). Trimming removed 0 bases from V and 0 bases from J, with 10 bases in between. Germline values: CDR1 SGDLS, CDR2 YYNGEE. CDR3 size: 15 residues. The CDR3 bases are TGTGCCAGCAGCGTAGGGGGGGGACACTCCTACGAGCAGTACTTC. As protein: CASSVGGGHSYEQYF.

The chain uses TRBV15 and TRBJ1-1; TRBD1 agrees at 9 bases. The trim removed 8 bases at V and 1 base at J, leaving 8 bases unmatched. Germline CDR1 LNHNV, CDR2 YYDKDF (reference sequence). The CDR3 spans 15 residues. The CDR3 DNA sequence: TGTGCCACCGCGATCCTGACAGGGGGGAACACTGAAGCTTTCTTT. As protein: CATAILTGGNTEAFF.

The chain uses TRBV18 and TRBJ2-1; tentatively, D is TRBD2 (6 bases). This CDR3 is 15 amino acids long. Germline V lookup: CDR1 KGHSH, CDR2 LQKENI. V dropped 3 bases and J dropped 4 bases, with 13 bases sitting between them. CDR3 protein: CASSPLTSTYNEQFF. Written as DNA, the CDR3 is TGTGCCAGCTCACCTCTTACTAGCACTTACAATGAGCAGTTCTTC.

The CDR3 coding sequence is TGTGCCAGCAGTTTGGAGGGCGACTATGGCTACACCTTC. This sequence encodes CASSLEGDYGYTF. V gene TRBV12-3 or TRBV12-4 combines with J gene TRBJ1-2; D gene ambiguous. This CDR3 spans 13 amino acids. Deletions cut 3 bases from V and 3 bases from J, with 8 bases between.

J is TRBJ2-2 and V is TRBV7-9; 11 nucleotides line up with TRBD2. Looked up from germline, CDR1 is SEHNR and CDR2 is FQNEAQ (reference sequence). This CDR3 spans 15 amino acids. V shed 5 bases, J shed 6 bases, and the junction held 5 bases outside the gene matches. The CDR3 here is CASSLSGGAAGELFF. CDR3 bases: TGTGCCAGCAGCCTTAGCGGGGGGGCCGCCGGGGAGCTGTTTTTT.

The chain joins TRBV6-1 to TRBJ2-3; D is uncertain. The CDR3 is 15 amino acids. Germline loops: CDR1 MNHNS, CDR2 SASEGT. The V gene lost 2 bases and the J gene lost 1 base, with 10 bases spanning the gap. The CDR3 spells CASSERRVGTDTQYF. The CDR3 DNA reads TGTGCCAGCAGTGAACGCCGCGTGGGCACAGATACGCAGTATTTT.

The rearrangement joins TRBV3-1 (or the pseudogene TRBV3-2) to TRBJ1-2, with TRBD1 as a possible D gene (6 bases). The germline V gene encodes CDR1 LGHDT and CDR2 YNNKEL (reference sequence). Trimming cost V 2 bases and J 3 bases, with 10 bases left between them. The CDR3 spans 14 residues. The CDR3 reads CASSQRGADYGYTF. The CDR3 nucleotides read TGTGCCAGCAGCCAACGGGGGGCCGACTATGGCTACACCTTC.

The chain carries TRBV9 and TRBJ1-2; D gene ambiguous. CDR3 length equals 12 residues. The V and J ends lost 3 bases and 7 bases respectively, with 10 bases between them. The germline CDR1 and CDR2 sequences are SGDLS and YYNGEE. The CDR3 coding sequence is TGTGCCAGCAGCGGGCCCGCGGGTGGCTACACCTTC. Its protein is CASSGPAGGYTF.

The chain links TRBV2 to TRBJ2-2; 7 nucleotides align to TRBD1. Germline loops: CDR1 SNHLY, CDR2 FYNNEI. The ends lost 6 bases at V and 0 bases at J; junction bases unmatched: 1. The CDR3 is made up of 14 amino acids. The CDR3 spells CASSRGSNTGELFF. The CDR3 DNA reads TGTGCCAGCAGCAGGGGGTCGAACACCGGGGAGCTGTTTTTT.